Shown below are 10 T cell receptor beta chains from a single sample sequenced in a study of post-analysis software for immune sequencing data (dated by TCRdb to between 2015 and 2016). Antigens for these TCRs are unknown. Broad study findings and their caveats: Significantly higher frequencies in patients than in controls were found for roughly 5 TRBV segments, including TRBV5-6, TRBV5-1 and TRBV20-1.

The library was generated by PCR. The sequencer was an Illumina HiSeq 2500. To reduce PCR and sequencing biases, unique molecular identifiers were incorporated into the TCR beta cDNA libraries. TCRdb reworked the public reads: Q25 trimming with fastp, MiXCR clone assembly, productive beta chains retained. Entries are consolidated by CDR3 protein sequence, retaining the most common genes and DNA. The sample table lists about 260,000 distinct CDR3 sequences, roughly a third of them with a count of one. The ten largest clones represent 4% to 5.5% of the sample. What was sequenced was blood. These receptors all come from a girl aged 5 to 17 with multiple sclerosis.

This clonotype came up a few times. The chain combines TRBV6-2 or TRBV6-3 with TRBJ2-1; the D is unclear. Germline CDR1 is MNHEY and CDR2 is SVGEGT. Between the trimmed V and J ends, which lost 5 bases and 10 bases, there was a span of 9 bases. This CDR3 is built from 11 residues. CDR3 in amino acids: CASSIRREQFF. The CDR3 bases are TGTGCCAGCAGTATAAGAAGAGAGCAGTTCTTC.

This clonotype came up a few times. The CDR3 protein is CASSEAPLDGATNEKLFF. CDR3 DNA sequence: TGTGCCAGCAGTGAAGCTCCCCTCGACGGGGCAACTAATGAAAAACTGTTTTTT. The J gene is TRBJ1-4, the V gene TRBV6-1; D gene ambiguous. Germline CDR1 MNHNS, CDR2 SASEGT. Deletions cut 0 bases from V and 0 bases from J, with 14 bases between. This CDR3 contains 18 residues.

Regarding this clonotype: This sequence may be a read error, since a much larger clone differs from it by one base. V usage is TRBV27 and J usage is TRBJ1-1; 9 bases map to TRBD1. This CDR3 is built from 18 residues. CDR1 MNHEY and CDR2 SMNVEV come from the germline V gene (reference sequence). V dropped 7 bases and J dropped 6; count of bases not matched to a gene: 21. The CDR3 DNA reads as TGTGCCAGCAATCCTTTTCAGGGACAGGGAGTTGTGGGGGCTGAAGCTTTCTTT. Translating gives CASNPFQGQGVVGAEAFF.

The table lists this clonotype with many counts. This chain connects TRBV7-2 to TRBJ2-3; possibly TRBD1 for D (6 bases). Trimming took off 6 bases at V and 4 bases at J, with 14 bases between the two ends. CDR3 length: 14 residues. Germline CDR1 SGHTA, CDR2 FQGNSA. CDR3 protein: CASREWTAPDTQYF. CDR3 nucleotide sequence: TGTGCCAGCAGAGAATGGACAGCCCCAGATACGCAGTATTTT.

J is TRBJ2-7 and V is TRBV27, with D possibly being TRBD2 (5 bases). Trimming pared 3 bases from V and 3 bases from J, leaving 9 bases between. Per germline, CDR1 MNHEY and CDR2 SMNVEV (reference sequence). The length of the CDR3 is 13 residues. As DNA, the CDR3 is TGTGCCAGCAGTTTTCGGGGTTTCTACGAGCAGTACTTC. Translation: CASSFRGFYEQYF.

The gene calls are TRBV7-2 and TRBJ2-3; D is possibly TRBD1 or TRBD2 (6 bases each). The CDR3 has 14 amino acids. Between the trimmed V and J ends, which lost 0 bases and 5 bases, there was a span of 9 bases. The V gene's germline CDR1 is SGHTA and CDR2 FQGNSA. In DNA form, the CDR3 reads TGTGCCAGCAGCTTAGCGAGGGGGGTAGATACGCAGTATTTT. This gives the protein CASSLARGVDTQYF.

The chain employs TRBV12-3 or TRBV12-4 and TRBJ1-4; D not resolved. Trimming left V 3 bases short and J 0 bases short, with 11 bases between. The CDR3 runs to 16 residues. CDR3 amino acids: CASSFGQSATNEKLFF. The CDR3 DNA reads as TGTGCCAGCAGTTTTGGTCAGTCTGCAACTAATGAAAAACTGTTTTTT.

This clonotype came up many times. This chain joins TRBV20-1 and TRBJ2-1; 7 bases line up with TRBD2. After removal of 2 bases from V and 7 bases from J, the junction contained 8 bases not matched to a gene. Germline V gene sequence: CDR1 DFQATT, CDR2 SNEGSKA (reference sequence). The CDR3 consists of 14 residues. The CDR3 is CSARRGRAGNEQFF. CDR3 coding DNA: TGCAGTGCTAGACGGGGGAGGGCGGGGAATGAGCAGTTCTTC.

This clonotype was counted many times. The rearrangement links TRBV6-6 to TRBJ1-1; possibly TRBD1 for D (6 bases). The CDR3 has 13 residues. V lost 6 bases and J lost 3, with 11 bases in between. Germline lookup yields CDR1 MNHNY and CDR2 SVGAGI (reference sequence). The CDR3 reads CASSPGHHTEAFF. CDR3 DNA: TGTGCCAGCAGCCCGGGACACCACACTGAAGCTTTCTTT.

This clonotype was seen at least ten times. The chain links TRBV7-9 to TRBJ2-1; possible D gene TRBD2, 6 bases. This CDR3 has 15 amino acids. V was shortened by 5 bases and J by 0 bases, with 11 bases between the two germline ends. CDR1 and CDR2 (germline): SEHNR, FQNEAQ (reference sequence). CDR3 sequence reads: CASSQLGGSYNEQFF. The CDR3 nucleotides are TGTGCCAGCAGCCAACTGGGAGGCTCCTACAATGAGCAGTTCTTC.